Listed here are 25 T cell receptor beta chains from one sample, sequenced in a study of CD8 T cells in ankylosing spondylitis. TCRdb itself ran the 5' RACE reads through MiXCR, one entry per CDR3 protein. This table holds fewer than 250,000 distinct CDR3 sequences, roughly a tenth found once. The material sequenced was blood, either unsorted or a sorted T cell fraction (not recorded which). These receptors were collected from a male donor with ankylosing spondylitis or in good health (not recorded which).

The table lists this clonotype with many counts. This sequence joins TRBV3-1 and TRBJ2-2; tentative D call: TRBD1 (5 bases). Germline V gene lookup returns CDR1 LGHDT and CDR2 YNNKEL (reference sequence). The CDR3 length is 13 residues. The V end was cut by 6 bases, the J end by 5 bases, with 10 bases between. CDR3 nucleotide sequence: TGTGCCAGCAGTCTCAGGGATACCGGGGAGCTGTTTTTT. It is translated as CASSLRDTGELFF.

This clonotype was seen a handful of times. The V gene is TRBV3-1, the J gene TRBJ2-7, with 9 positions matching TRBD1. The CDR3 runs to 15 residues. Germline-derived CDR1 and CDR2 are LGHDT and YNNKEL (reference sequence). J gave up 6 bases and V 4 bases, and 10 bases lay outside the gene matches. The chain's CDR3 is CASSLGQGMQSEQYF. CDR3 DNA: TGTGCCAGCAGCCTCGGACAGGGGATGCAATCCGAGCAGTACTTC.

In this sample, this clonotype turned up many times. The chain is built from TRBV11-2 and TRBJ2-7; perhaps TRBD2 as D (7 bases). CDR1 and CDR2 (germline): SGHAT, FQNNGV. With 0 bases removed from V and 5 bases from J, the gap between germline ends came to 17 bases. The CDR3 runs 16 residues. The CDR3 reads CASSLDLIGGAHEQYF. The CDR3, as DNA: TGTGCCAGCAGCTTAGATCTAATAGGGGGGGCCCACGAGCAGTACTTC.

CDR3 bases: TGTGCCAGCTCACCGAAACAGGGGGCGAATGAGCAGTTCTTC. This translates into CASSPKQGANEQFF. The chain couples TRBV18 to TRBJ2-1; 9 bases map to TRBD1. The germline CDR1 and CDR2 sequences are KGHSH and LQKENI. This CDR3 is 14 amino acids long. Unmatched junction bases numbered 4, after V lost 3 bases and J lost 7 bases.

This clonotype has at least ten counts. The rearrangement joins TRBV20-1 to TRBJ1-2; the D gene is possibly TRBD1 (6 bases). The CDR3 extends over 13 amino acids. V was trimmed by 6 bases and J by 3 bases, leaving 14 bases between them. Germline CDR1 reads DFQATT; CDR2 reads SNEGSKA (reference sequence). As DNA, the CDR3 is TGCAGTGCCACCACAGGGCCTGACTATGGCTACACCTTC. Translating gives CSATTGPDYGYTF.

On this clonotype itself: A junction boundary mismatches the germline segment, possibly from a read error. As DNA, the CDR3 is TGTGTCAGCAGCCAAGATCTAGCCGGGTCATCGTACGAGCAGTACTTC. Translating it yields CVSSQDLAGSSYEQYF. The V call is TRBV4-2, the J call TRBJ2-7; D perhaps matches TRBD2 (5 bases). Germline lookup yields CDR1 LGHNA and CDR2 YNFKEQ. CDR3 size: 16 residues.

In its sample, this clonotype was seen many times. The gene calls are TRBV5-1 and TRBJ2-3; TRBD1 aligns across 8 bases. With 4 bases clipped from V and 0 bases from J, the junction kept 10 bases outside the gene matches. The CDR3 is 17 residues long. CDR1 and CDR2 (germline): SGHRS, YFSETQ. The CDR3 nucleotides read TGCGCCAGCAGCGTGACAGGGGTGCAGTGGAGCACAGATACGCAGTATTTT. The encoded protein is CASSVTGVQWSTDTQYF. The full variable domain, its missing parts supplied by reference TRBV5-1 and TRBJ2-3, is KAGVTQTPRYLIKTRGQQVTLSCSPISGHRSVSWYQQTPGQGLQFLFEYFSETQRNKGNFPGRFSGRQFSNSRSEMNVSTLELGDSALYLCASSVTGVQWSTDTQYFGPGTRLTVL.

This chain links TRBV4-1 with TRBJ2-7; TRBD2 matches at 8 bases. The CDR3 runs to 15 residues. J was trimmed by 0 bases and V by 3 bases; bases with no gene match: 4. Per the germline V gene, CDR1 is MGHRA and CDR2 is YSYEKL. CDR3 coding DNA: TGCGCCAGCAGCCAGAGCGGGAGCTTCTCCTACGAGCAGTACTTC. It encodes CASSQSGSFSYEQYF.

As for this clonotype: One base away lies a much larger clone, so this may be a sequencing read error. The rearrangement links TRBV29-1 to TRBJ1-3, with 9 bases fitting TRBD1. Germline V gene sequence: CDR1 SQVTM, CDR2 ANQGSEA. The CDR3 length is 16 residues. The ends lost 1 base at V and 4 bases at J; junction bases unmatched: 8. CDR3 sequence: CSVEVLGQGGGNTIYF. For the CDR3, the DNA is TGCAGCGTTGAAGTCCTGGGACAGGGAGGAGGAAACACCATATATTTT.

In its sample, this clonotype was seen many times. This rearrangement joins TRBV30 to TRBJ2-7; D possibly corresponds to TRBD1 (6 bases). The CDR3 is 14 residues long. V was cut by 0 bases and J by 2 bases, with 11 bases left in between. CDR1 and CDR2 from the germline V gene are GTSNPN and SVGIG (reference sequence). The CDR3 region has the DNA TGTGCCTGGAGTGTATCGGACAGCCCCTACGAGCAGTACTTC. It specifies CAWSVSDSPYEQYF.

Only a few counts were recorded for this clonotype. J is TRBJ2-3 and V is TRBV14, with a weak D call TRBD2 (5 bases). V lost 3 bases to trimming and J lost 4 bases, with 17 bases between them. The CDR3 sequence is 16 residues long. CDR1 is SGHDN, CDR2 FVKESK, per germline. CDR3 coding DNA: TGTGCCAGCAGCCAGGGAACTAGAAGAGCCGCAGATACGCAGTATTTT. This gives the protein CASSQGTRRAADTQYF.

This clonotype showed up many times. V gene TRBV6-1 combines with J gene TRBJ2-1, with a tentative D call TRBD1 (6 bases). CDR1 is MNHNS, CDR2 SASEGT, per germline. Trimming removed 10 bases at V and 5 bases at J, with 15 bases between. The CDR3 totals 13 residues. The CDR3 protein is CATRTVKNNEQFF. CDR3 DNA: TGTGCCACCAGGACAGTTAAAAACAATGAGCAGTTCTTC.

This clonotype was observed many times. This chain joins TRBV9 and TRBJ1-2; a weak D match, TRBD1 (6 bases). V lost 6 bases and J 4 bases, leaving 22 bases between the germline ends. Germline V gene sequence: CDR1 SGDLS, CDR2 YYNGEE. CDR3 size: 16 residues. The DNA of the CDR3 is TGTGCCAGCACGGTGGATGAGGGGGACGTCGGCTATGGCTACACCTTC. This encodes CASTVDEGDVGYGYTF.

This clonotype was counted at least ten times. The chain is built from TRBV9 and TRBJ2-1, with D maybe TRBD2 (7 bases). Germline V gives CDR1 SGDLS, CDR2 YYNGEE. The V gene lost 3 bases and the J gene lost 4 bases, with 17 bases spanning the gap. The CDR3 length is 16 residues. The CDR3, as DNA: TGTGCCAGCAGCGCCTCCGGGGGAGGGGGTTACAATGAGCAGTTCTTC. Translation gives CASSASGGGGYNEQFF.

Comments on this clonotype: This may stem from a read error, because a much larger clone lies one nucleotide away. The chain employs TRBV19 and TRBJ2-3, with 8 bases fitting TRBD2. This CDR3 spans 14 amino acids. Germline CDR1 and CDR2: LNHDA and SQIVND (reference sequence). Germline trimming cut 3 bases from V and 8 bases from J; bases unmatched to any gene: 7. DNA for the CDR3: TGTGCCAGTAGTATGGGAGCGGGAGAACCTACGCAGTATTTT. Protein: CASSMGAGEPTQYF.

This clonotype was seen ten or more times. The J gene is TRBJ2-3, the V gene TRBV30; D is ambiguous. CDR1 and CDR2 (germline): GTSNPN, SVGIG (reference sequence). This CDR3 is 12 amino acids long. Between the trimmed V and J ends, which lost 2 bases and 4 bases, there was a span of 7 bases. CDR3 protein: CAWSPPADTQYF. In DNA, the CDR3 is TGTGCCTGGAGTCCCCCCGCAGATACGCAGTATTTT.

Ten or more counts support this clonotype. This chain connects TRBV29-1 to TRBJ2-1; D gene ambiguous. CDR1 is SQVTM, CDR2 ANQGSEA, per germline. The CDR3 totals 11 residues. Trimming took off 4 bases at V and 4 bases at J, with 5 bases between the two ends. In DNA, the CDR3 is TGCAGCGTTGTTAGATACAATGAGCAGTTCTTC. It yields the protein CSVVRYNEQFF.

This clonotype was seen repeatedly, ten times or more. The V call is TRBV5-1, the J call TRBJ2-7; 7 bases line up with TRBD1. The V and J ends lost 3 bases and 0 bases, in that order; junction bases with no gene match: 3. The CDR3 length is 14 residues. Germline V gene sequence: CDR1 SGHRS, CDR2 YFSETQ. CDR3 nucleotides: TGCGCCAGCAGCTCGGGACAGCTCTCCTACGAGCAGTACTTC. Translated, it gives CASSSGQLSYEQYF.

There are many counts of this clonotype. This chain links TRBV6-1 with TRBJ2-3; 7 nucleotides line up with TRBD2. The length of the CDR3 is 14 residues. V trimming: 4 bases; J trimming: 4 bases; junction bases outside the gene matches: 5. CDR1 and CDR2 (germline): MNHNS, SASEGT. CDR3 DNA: TGTGCCAGCAGTGGTCGGGGGGAGTCAGATACGCAGTATTTT. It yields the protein CASSGRGESDTQYF.

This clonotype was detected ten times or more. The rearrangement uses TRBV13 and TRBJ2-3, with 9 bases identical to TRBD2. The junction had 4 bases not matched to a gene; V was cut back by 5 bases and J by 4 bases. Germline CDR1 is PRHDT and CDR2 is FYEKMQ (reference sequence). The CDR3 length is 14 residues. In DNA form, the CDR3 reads TGTGCCAGCAGCGCCCGGACTAGCGCAGATACGCAGTATTTT. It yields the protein CASSARTSADTQYF.

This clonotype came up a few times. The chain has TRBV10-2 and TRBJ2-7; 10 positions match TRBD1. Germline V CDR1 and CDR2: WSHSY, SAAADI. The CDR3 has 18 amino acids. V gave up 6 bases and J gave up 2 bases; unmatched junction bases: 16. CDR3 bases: TGCGCCAGCAGGGGGACAGGGGCCATCCCCGCATCCACCTACGAGCAGTACTTC. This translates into CASRGTGAIPASTYEQYF.

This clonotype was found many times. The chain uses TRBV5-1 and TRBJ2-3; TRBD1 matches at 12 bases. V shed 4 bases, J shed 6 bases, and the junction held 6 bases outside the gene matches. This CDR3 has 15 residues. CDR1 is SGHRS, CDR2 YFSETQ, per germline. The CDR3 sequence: CASSPGTGGKDTQYF. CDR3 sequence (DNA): TGCGCCAGCAGCCCCGGGACAGGGGGCAAGGATACGCAGTATTTT.

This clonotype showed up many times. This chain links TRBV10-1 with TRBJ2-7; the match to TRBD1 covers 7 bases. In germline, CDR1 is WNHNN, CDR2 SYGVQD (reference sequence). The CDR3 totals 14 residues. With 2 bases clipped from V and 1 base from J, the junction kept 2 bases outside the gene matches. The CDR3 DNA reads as TGCGCCAGCAGTGAGCGGACAGGATCCTACGAGCAGTACTTC. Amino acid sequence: CASSERTGSYEQYF.

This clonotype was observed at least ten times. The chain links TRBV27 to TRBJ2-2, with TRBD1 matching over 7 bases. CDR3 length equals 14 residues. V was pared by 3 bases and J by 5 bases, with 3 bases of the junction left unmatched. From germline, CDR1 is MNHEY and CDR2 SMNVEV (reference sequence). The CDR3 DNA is TGTGCCAGCAGTTTCGGGACAGTTACCGGGGAGCTGTTTTTT. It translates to CASSFGTVTGELFF.

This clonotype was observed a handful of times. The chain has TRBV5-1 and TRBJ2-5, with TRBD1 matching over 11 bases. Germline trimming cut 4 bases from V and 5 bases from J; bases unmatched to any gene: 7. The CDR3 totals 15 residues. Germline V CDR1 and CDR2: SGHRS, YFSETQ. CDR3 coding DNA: TGCGCCAGCAGCCCAGGACAGGGGGCGTGGGAGACCCAGTACTTC. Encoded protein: CASSPGQGAWETQYF.